Each of the 16 T cell receptor beta chains below was sequenced from the same sample in a study of blood T cell repertoires in COVID-19. The protocol was immunoSEQ multiplex PCR, while the TCRdb copy is restricted to in-frame clones and leaves out a portion. The data show around 220,000 clones, more than 85% seen once. Material: peripheral blood. All receptors derive from a woman aged 45-59 years with COVID-19, enrolled during active disease.

The chain recombines TRBV5-4 with TRBJ1-2, with D uncertain. This CDR3 spans 18 amino acids. Germline assignment: CDR1 SGHNT and CDR2 YYREEE (reference sequence). Trimming took 2 bases from V and 5 from J, leaving 25 bases between them. For the CDR3, the DNA is TGTGCCAGCAGCTTTCCCGGCAGGAATGCCGCAGGAAGATATGGCTACACCTTC. Translating gives CASSFPGRNAAGRYGYTF.

The chain carries TRBV5-1 and TRBJ1-1; tentative D call: TRBD1 (5 bases). The ends were cut back, 5 bases at V and 0 bases at J, with 8 bases in the middle. CDR1 and CDR2 (germline): SGHRS, YFSETQ. This CDR3 is built from 13 residues. CDR3 nucleotide sequence: TGCGCCAGCAGGGTGGGGCTGAACACTGAAGCTTTCTTT. This sequence encodes CASRVGLNTEAFF. The whole variable domain, remainder taken from reference TRBV5-1 and TRBJ1-1, is KAGVTQTPRYLIKTRGQQVTLSCSPISGHRSVSWYQQTPGQGLQFLFEYFSETQRNKGNFPGRFSGRQFSNSRSEMNVSTLELGDSALYLCASRVGLNTEAFFGQGTRLTVV.

The genes are TRBV7-8 and TRBJ1-2; 8 bases agree with TRBD1. With 5 bases clipped from V and 3 bases from J, the junction kept 8 bases outside the gene matches. CDR3 size: 15 residues. Per the germline V gene, CDR1 is SGHVS and CDR2 is FQNEAQ. CDR3 DNA: TGTGCCAGCAGCCCCAGACAGGGGCTTGACTATGGCTACACCTTC. Protein: CASSPRQGLDYGYTF.

The CDR3 coding sequence is TGTGCCAGCAGCCCCGAATTGAAAGGGGCCTATGGCTACACCTTC. It codes for CASSPELKGAYGYTF. The V and J genes are TRBV3-1 (or the pseudogene TRBV3-2) and TRBJ1-2, with TRBD1 as a possible D gene (5 bases). This CDR3 contains 15 residues. Germline CDR1 and CDR2: LGHDT and YNNKEL (reference sequence). V lost 4 bases and J lost 4, with 16 bases in between.

This chain connects TRBV2 to TRBJ1-5; D call uncertain. The CDR3 has 15 amino acids. V lost 1 base and J lost 7, with 14 bases in between. Germline assignment: CDR1 SNHLY and CDR2 FYNNEI. The DNA for the CDR3 is TGTGCCAGCAGTGAAGAGTACAGCCCTGGGCAGCCCCAGCATTTT. It is translated as CASSEEYSPGQPQHF.

The rearrangement uses TRBV28 and TRBJ2-3, with TRBD2 matching over 10 bases. Germline CDR1 reads MDHEN; CDR2 reads SYDVKM. This CDR3 is 19 amino acids long. V trimming: 2 bases; J trimming: 2 bases; junction bases outside the gene matches: 13. CDR3 in DNA: TGTGCCAGCAGTTTACCACTAGCGGGGTCCCTCTCCTACACAGATACGCAGTATTTT. This encodes CASSLPLAGSLSYTDTQYF.

The chain carries TRBV28 and TRBJ1-2; 9 nucleotides agree with TRBD1. Germline V gives CDR1 MDHEN, CDR2 SYDVKM. V shed 5 bases, J shed 7 bases, and the junction held 5 bases outside the gene matches. This CDR3 comprises 13 residues. In DNA, the CDR3 is TGTGCCAGCAGTCGGGACAGGGCGGCTGGCTACACCTTC. This sequence encodes CASSRDRAAGYTF.

The rearrangement joins TRBV5-1 to TRBJ1-6, with D maybe TRBD1 (5 bases). With 0 bases removed from V and 10 bases from J, the gap between germline ends came to 14 bases. Germline V gives CDR1 SGHRS, CDR2 YFSETQ. The CDR3 sequence is 15 residues long. This CDR3 is CASSLESQGNSPLHF. CDR3 DNA sequence: TGCGCCAGCAGCTTGGAGTCGCAGGGAAACTCACCCCTCCACTTT.

The chain recombines TRBV6-2 or TRBV6-3 with TRBJ2-3, with 7 bases fitting TRBD2. The CDR3 totals 16 residues. In germline, CDR1 is MNHEY, CDR2 SVGEGT. The junction had 9 bases not matched to a gene; V was cut back by 3 bases and J by 3 bases. CDR3: CASSYVGRGRTDTQYF. In DNA form, the CDR3 reads TGTGCCAGCAGTTATGTGGGGAGGGGCAGAACAGATACGCAGTATTTT.

This chain connects TRBV19 to TRBJ1-3; D is possibly TRBD1 (6 bases). Germline loops: CDR1 LNHDA, CDR2 SQIVND (reference sequence). Trimming stripped 6 bases from V and 0 bases from J, with 6 bases between. The CDR3 has 13 amino acids. The CDR3 sequence: CASRDSSGNTIYF. CDR3 sequence (DNA): TGTGCCAGTAGGGACAGCTCTGGAAACACCATATATTTT.

The chain is built from TRBV4-1 and TRBJ2-7; TRBD1 matches 7 bases. CDR3 length: 13 residues. Per germline, CDR1 MGHRA and CDR2 YSYEKL. J lost 3 bases, V lost 3 bases, and 2 bases had no gene match. CDR3 sequence: CASSQTGNYEQYF. CDR3 in DNA: TGCGCCAGCAGCCAGACAGGGAACTACGAGCAGTACTTC.

The gene calls are TRBV3-1 (or the pseudogene TRBV3-2) and TRBJ2-7, with 7 bases matching TRBD1. This CDR3 comprises 14 residues. V lost 0 bases and J lost 6; bases outside the gene matches: 5. CDR1 and CDR2 from the germline V gene are LGHDT and YNNKEL (reference sequence). CDR3 DNA: TGTGCCAGCAGCCAAGAGATTAACAGGGGCGAGCAGTACTTC. It is translated as CASSQEINRGEQYF.

The J gene is TRBJ1-1, the V gene TRBV30; D uncertain. The CDR3 consists of 11 residues. Trimming shortened V by 2 bases and J by 10 bases, and 11 bases separated the two germline ends. Germline CDR1 is GTSNPN and CDR2 is SVGIG (reference sequence). DNA for the CDR3: TGTGCCTGGAGTTCTTCCCGGGGAGCTTTCTTT. Translating gives CAWSSSRGAFF.

CDR3 nucleotides: TGTGCCAGCAGTTACTCGAGTACCGCCTACGAGCAGTACTTC. Translating gives CASSYSSTAYEQYF. The gene calls are TRBV6-5 and TRBJ2-7; D is unresolved. The CDR3 totals 14 residues. Germline V gene lookup returns CDR1 MNHEY and CDR2 SVGAGI. V gave up 0 bases and J gave up 2 bases, with 8 bases separating them.

This sequence joins TRBV9 and TRBJ1-6; 7 nucleotides agree with TRBD1. Trimming took 2 bases from V and 6 from J; bases not matched to a gene: 5. The CDR3 consists of 15 residues. The germline V gene has CDR1 SGDLS and CDR2 YYNGEE. CDR3 sequence (DNA): TGTGCCAGCAGCGTCCGGGACAGCCCTAATTCACCCCTCCACTTT. Protein product: CASSVRDSPNSPLHF.

The chain joins TRBV4-2 to TRBJ2-7; D uncertain. Per the germline V gene, CDR1 is LGHNA and CDR2 is YNFKEQ. Trimming took off 2 bases at V and 7 bases at J, with 9 bases between the two ends. The CDR3 sequence is 12 residues long. CDR3 loop: CASSQLSGEQYF. In nucleotides, the CDR3 is TGTGCCAGCAGCCAACTTTCGGGTGAGCAGTACTTC.